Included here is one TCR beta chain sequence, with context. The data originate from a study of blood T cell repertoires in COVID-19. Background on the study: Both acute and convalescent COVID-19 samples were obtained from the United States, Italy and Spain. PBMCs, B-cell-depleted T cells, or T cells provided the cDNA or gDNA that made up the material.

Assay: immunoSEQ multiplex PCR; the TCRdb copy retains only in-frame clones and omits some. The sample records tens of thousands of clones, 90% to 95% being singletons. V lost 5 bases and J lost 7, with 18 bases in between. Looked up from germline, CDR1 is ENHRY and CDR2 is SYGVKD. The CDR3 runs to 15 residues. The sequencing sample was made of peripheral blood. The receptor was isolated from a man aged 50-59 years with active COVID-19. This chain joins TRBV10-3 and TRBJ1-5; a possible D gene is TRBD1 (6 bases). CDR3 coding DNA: TGTGCCATCAGTACAAGACAGGACCCCAGGCAGCCCCAGCATTTT. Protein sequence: CAISTRQDPRQPQHF.